These 18 T cell receptor beta chains originate from one sample sequenced in a study of T cell responses to AZD1222 COVID-19 vaccine. Generated by immunoSEQ multiplex PCR, the TCRdb table keeps only in-frame clones and is missing some. The sample records 120,000 or so clones, 75% to 90% being singletons. Material: peripheral blood, obtained on day 0 of AZD1222 vaccination. These receptors all come from an adult in good health.

The genes are TRBV6-5 and TRBJ1-2; D gene ambiguous. Germline V lookup: CDR1 MNHEY, CDR2 SVGAGI. CDR3 length equals 15 residues. With 0 bases removed from V and 2 bases from J, the gap between germline ends came to 10 bases. CDR3 sequence: CASSYSRVGNYGYTF. DNA for the CDR3: TGTGCCAGCAGTTACTCGAGGGTCGGGAACTATGGCTACACCTTC.

The rearrangement links TRBV29-1 to TRBJ1-2; 7 bases agree with TRBD1. The CDR3 extends over 15 amino acids. Germline CDR1 SQVTM, CDR2 ANQGSEA. V shed 2 bases and J 1 base; nucleotides not matched to a gene: 7. The DNA for the CDR3 is TGCAGCGTTGAATCGGAGGGGGCCCTTAACTATGGCTACACCTTC. This gives the protein CSVESEGALNYGYTF.

As regards this clone: A junction end diverges from the germline sequence, so it may reflect a read error. This chain links TRBV19 with TRBJ1-2, with D possibly being TRBD1 (5 bases). CDR3 length: 13 residues. CDR1 is LNHDA and CDR2 is SQIVND in the germline V gene (reference sequence). This chain's CDR3 is CASSMGVNSGYTF. The CDR3 DNA is TGTGCCAGTAGTATGGGGGTGAACTCTGGCTACACCTTC.

The chain recombines TRBV4-3 with TRBJ2-3, with 8 nucleotides matching TRBD2. The germline CDR1 and CDR2 sequences are LGHNA and YSLEER. The CDR3 spans 13 residues. J lost 6 bases, V lost 4 bases, and 3 bases had no gene match. The CDR3, as DNA: TGCGCCAGCAGCCCCGGGGGGGGTGATACGCAGTATTTT. This sequence encodes CASSPGGGDTQYF.

The rearrangement joins TRBV7-6 to TRBJ1-1, with 7 bases identical to TRBD1. Per the germline V gene, CDR1 is SGHVS and CDR2 is FNYEAQ. CDR3 size: 15 residues. The trim removed 5 bases at V and 5 bases at J, leaving 11 bases unmatched. CDR3 sequence (DNA): TGTGCCAGCAGCCCAAGACAGGGAATGGAGACTGAAGCTTTCTTT. Translation gives CASSPRQGMETEAFF.

The chain couples TRBV5-1 to TRBJ2-5, with D possibly being TRBD1 (6 bases). The CDR3 has 16 amino acids. The germline V gene has CDR1 SGHRS and CDR2 YFSETQ. Trimming took 0 bases from V and 5 from J, leaving 17 bases between them. The CDR3 nucleotides read TGCGCCAGCAGCTTGGTAGGCAGGGGACGGCCCGAGACCCAGTACTTC. Translated: CASSLVGRGRPETQYF.

This chain connects TRBV28 to TRBJ2-5, with TRBD2 matching over 8 bases. Germline V gene data show CDR1 as MDHEN and CDR2 as SYDVKM. The CDR3 is 15 residues long. V was clipped by 2 bases and J by 3 bases; unmatched bases: 5. The chain's CDR3 is CASSLRGGGKETQYF. For the CDR3, the DNA is TGTGCCAGCAGTTTACGTGGCGGGGGGAAAGAGACCCAGTACTTC.

V gene TRBV7-8 combines with J gene TRBJ2-3, with 10 bases matching TRBD2. V was pared by 3 bases and J by 8 bases, with 11 bases of the junction left unmatched. The CDR3 spans 16 residues. Germline CDR1 SGHVS, CDR2 FQNEAQ. CDR3: CASSLALAGRGGTQYF. CDR3 nucleotides: TGTGCCAGCAGCTTGGCACTAGCGGGGCGCGGTGGTACGCAGTATTTT. Full variable domain (missing parts from reference TRBV7-8 and TRBJ2-3): GAGVSQSPRYKVAKRGQDVALRCDPISGHVSLFWYQQALGQGPEFLTYFQNEAQLDKSGLPSDRFFAERPEGSVSTLKIQRTQQEDSAVYLCASSLALAGRGGTQYFGPGTRLTVL.

The chain couples TRBV11-1 to TRBJ1-1, with TRBD1 as a possible D gene (6 bases). The CDR3 is made up of 14 amino acids. Looked up from germline, CDR1 is SGHAT and CDR2 is FQDESV (reference sequence). The V and J ends lost 4 bases and 1 base respectively, with 10 bases between them. In nucleotides, the CDR3 is TGTGCCAGCAGCTCGGACAGATCGAACACTGAAGCTTTCTTT. Protein sequence: CASSSDRSNTEAFF.

The V call is TRBV7-8, the J call TRBJ2-7; 10 nucleotides align to TRBD2. CDR3 length equals 17 residues. Germline lookup yields CDR1 SGHVS and CDR2 FQNEAQ. V was clipped by 0 bases and J by 4 bases; unmatched bases: 9. The CDR3 spells CASSLAGAGGPGYEQYF. Written as DNA, the CDR3 is TGTGCCAGCAGCTTAGCGGGAGCGGGGGGGCCGGGGTACGAGCAGTACTTC. The variable domain in full, completed from reference TRBV7-8 and TRBJ2-7, reads GAGVSQSPRYKVAKRGQDVALRCDPISGHVSLFWYQQALGQGPEFLTYFQNEAQLDKSGLPSDRFFAERPEGSVSTLKIQRTQQEDSAVYLCASSLAGAGGPGYEQYFGPGTRLTVT.

V usage is TRBV6-5 and J usage is TRBJ2-1, with TRBD1 as a possible D gene (5 bases). Trimming took off 5 bases at V and 10 bases at J, with 12 bases between the two ends. The CDR3 contains 12 residues. Germline loops: CDR1 MNHEY, CDR2 SVGAGI. CDR3: CASSPRTREQFF. CDR3 coding DNA: TGTGCCAGCAGTCCCCGGACACGGGAGCAGTTCTTC.

This clone was seen a single time. The rearrangement links TRBV19 to TRBJ2-1; 9 positions agree with TRBD2. V lost 4 bases and J lost 10; bases outside the gene matches: 14. The germline CDR1 and CDR2 sequences are LNHDA and SQIVND (reference sequence). The CDR3 is 16 amino acids. DNA for the CDR3: TGTGCCAGTAGTACCCAGATAGCGGGGGCTAGTAGGGAGCAGTTCTTC. It codes for CASSTQIAGASREQFF.

This rearrangement joins TRBV2 to TRBJ2-5; no clear D gene. The CDR3 spans 12 residues. V lost 10 bases to trimming and J lost 1 base, with 10 bases between them. From germline, CDR1 is SNHLY and CDR2 FYNNEI. The CDR3 nucleotides read TGTGCCACTGCATGGGTCCAAGAGACCCAGTACTTC. Translation gives CATAWVQETQYF. Looking up the rest from reference TRBV2 and TRBJ2-5 gives the full variable domain: EPEVTQTPSHQVTQMGQEVILRCVPISNHLYFYWYRQILGQKVEFLVSFYNNEISEKSEIFDDQFSVERPDGSNFTLKIRSTKLEDSAMYFCATAWVQETQYFGPGTRLLVL.

The J gene is TRBJ2-5, the V gene TRBV5-8, with no clear D. The CDR3 is made up of 13 amino acids. From germline, CDR1 is SGHTS and CDR2 YDEGEE. V lost 3 bases and J lost 5, with 11 bases in between. The CDR3 coding sequence is TGTGCCAGCAGCTCCTCCGGCTTGGAGACCCAGTACTTC. It yields the protein CASSSSGLETQYF.

This clone has more than one count but fewer than ten. The chain joins TRBV19 to TRBJ1-4, with D possibly matching TRBD1 (6 bases). CDR3 length: 14 amino acids. V dropped 3 bases and J dropped 7 bases, with 12 bases sitting between them. CDR1 is LNHDA and CDR2 is SQIVND in the germline V gene (reference sequence). This CDR3 is CASSIIGTTEKLFF. The CDR3 bases are TGTGCCAGTAGTATTATAGGGACAACTGAAAAACTGTTTTTT.

The J gene is TRBJ2-1, the V gene TRBV24-1, with D unresolved. Germline CDR1 and CDR2: KGHDR and SFDVKD. Trimming cost V 2 bases and J 3 bases, with 19 bases left between them. CDR3 length: 18 residues. CDR3 in DNA: TGTGCCACCAGTGATTCCAGGAGTCCTCTGGTAGTCTACAATGAGCAGTTCTTC. Translating it yields CATSDSRSPLVVYNEQFF.

J is TRBJ1-6 and V is TRBV23-1, with a tentative D call TRBD1 (5 bases). TRBV23-1 carries the ORF label, with uncertain function. Between the trimmed V and J ends, which lost 6 bases and 10 bases, there was a span of 22 bases. The CDR3 runs 16 residues. The chain's CDR3 is CASRSRQGPLESPLHF. The CDR3 DNA sequence: TGCGCCAGCAGGTCCCGCCAGGGACCGCTGGAGTCACCCCTCCACTTT.

Here the CDR3 reads CASSGGLDTGELFF. Here the CDR3 DNA reads TGTGCCAGCAGCGGGGGTCTCGACACCGGGGAGCTGTTTTTT. The chain joins TRBV7-9 to TRBJ2-2, with D possibly being TRBD1 or TRBD2 (5 bases each). Germline V CDR1 and CDR2: SEHNR, FQNEAQ (reference sequence). Trimming pared 5 bases from V and 3 bases from J, leaving 10 bases between. This CDR3 spans 14 amino acids. The variable domain in full, completed from reference TRBV7-9 and TRBJ2-2, reads DTGVSQNPRHKITKRGQNVTFRCDPISEHNRLYWYRQTLGQGPEFLTYFQNEAQLEKSRLLSDRFSAERPKGSFSTLEIQRTEQGDSAMYLCASSGGLDTGELFFGEGSRLTVL.